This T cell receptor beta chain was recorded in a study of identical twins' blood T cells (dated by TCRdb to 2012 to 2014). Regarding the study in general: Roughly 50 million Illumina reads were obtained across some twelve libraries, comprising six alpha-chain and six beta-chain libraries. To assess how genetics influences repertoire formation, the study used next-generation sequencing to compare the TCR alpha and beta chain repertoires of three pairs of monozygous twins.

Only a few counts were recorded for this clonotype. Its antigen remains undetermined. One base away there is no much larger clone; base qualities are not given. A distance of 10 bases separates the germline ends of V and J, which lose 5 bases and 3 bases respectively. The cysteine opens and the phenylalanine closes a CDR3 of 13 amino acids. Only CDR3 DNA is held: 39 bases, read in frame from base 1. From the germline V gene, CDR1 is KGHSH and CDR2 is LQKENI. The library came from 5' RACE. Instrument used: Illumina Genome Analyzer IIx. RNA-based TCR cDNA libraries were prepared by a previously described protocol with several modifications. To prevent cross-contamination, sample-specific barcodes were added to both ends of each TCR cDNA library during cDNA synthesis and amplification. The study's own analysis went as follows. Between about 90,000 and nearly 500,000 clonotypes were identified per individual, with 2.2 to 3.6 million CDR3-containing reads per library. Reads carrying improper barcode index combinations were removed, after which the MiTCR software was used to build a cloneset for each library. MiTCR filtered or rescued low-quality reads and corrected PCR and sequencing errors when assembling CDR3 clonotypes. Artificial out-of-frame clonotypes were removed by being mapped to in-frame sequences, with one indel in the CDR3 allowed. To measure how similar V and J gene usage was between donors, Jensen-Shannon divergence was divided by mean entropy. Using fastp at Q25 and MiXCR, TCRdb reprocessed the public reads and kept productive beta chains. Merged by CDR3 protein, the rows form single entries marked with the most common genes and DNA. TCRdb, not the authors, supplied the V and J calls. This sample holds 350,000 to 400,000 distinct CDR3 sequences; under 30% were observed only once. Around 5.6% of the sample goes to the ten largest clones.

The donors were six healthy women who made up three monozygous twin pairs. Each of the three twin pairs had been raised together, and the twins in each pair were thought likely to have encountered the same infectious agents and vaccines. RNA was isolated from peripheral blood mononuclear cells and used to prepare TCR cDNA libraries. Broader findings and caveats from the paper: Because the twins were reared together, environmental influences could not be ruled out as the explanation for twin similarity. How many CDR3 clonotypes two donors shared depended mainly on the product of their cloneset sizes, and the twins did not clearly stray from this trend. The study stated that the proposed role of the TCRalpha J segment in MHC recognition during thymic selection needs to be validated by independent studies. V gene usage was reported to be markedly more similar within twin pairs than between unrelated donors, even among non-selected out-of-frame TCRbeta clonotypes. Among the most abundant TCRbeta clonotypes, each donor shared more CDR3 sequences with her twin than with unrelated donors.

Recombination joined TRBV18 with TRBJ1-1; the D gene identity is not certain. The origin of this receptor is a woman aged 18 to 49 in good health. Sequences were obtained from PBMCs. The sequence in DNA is TGTGCCAGCTCAATTAGCCGGGACACTGAAGCTTTCTTT. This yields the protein CASSISRDTEAFF.